This TCR beta chain was recorded in a study of T cell responses to AZD1222 COVID-19 vaccine. Overall study: Samples with a second dose at about 4 or about 12 weeks were pooled together. General study findings and limits: Sampling that yielded the repertoires occurred only after the peak T cell response.

The germline V and J ends were trimmed by 2 bases and 2 bases, with 9 bases remaining between them. Germline V gene lookup returns CDR1 KGHSH and CDR2 LQKENI. This CDR3 comprises 14 residues. Comments on this clone: Its target is unknown.

Sequencing was performed with immunoSEQ multiplex PCR; in TCRdb, only in-frame clones are kept and a portion is missing. In the table there are approximately 150,000 clones, roughly 92% of which are singletons. The sequence was obtained from an adult in good health. The chain carries TRBV18 and TRBJ2-5, with D tentatively TRBD1 (5 bases). Sequenced material: peripheral blood, taken on day 0 of AZD1222 vaccination. The CDR3 here is CASSPLPGQETQYF. CDR3 sequence (DNA): TGTGCCAGCTCACCATTGCCAGGGCAAGAGACCCAGTACTTC.